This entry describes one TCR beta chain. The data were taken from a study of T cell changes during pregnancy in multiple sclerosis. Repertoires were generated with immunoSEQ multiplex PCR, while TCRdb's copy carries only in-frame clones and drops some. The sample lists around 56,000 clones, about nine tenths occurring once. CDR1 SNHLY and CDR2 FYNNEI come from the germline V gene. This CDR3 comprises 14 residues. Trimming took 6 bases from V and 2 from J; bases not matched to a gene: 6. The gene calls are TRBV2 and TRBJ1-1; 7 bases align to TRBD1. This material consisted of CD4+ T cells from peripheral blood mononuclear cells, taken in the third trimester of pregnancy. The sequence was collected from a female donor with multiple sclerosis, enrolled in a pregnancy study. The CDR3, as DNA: TGTGCCAGCAGGATGGGACAGCTAAACACTGAAGCTTTCTTT. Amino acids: CASRMGQLNTEAFF.